This TCR beta chain stems from a study of blood T cell repertoires in COVID-19. Study overall: The origin of the acute and convalescent COVID-19 samples was the United States, Italy and Spain.

The trim removed 1 base at V and 4 bases at J, leaving 2 bases unmatched. The CDR3 has 15 residues. Looked up from germline, CDR1 is SGHTS and CDR2 is YDEGEE. Assay: immunoSEQ multiplex PCR; the TCRdb copy retains only in-frame clones and omits some. Of approximately 150,000 clones listed, roughly 85% are singletons. Sequencing used peripheral blood. The chain combines TRBV5-8 with TRBJ1-5; 10 bases fit TRBD1. The TCR originated in a man between 65 and 80 years old with acute or convalescent COVID-19. In nucleotides, the CDR3 is TGTGCCAGCAGCTTGCCGGGACAGGGGAATCAGCCCCAGCATTTT. It is translated as CASSLPGQGNQPQHF.